The 18 T cell receptor beta chains in this list originate from one sample, sequenced in a study of T-cell memory formation after mild COVID-19. TCRdb itself ran the 5' RACE reads through MiXCR, one entry per CDR3 protein. The sample consists of 410,000 or so distinct CDR3 sequences, more than 20% of them appearing once. The material sequenced was PBMCs or a T cell subset sorted from them (not recorded which). These receptors were taken from an adult woman who had mild COVID-19 (a few samples of this study predate the infection). Cell type and time point are not known.

In DNA form, the CDR3 reads TGCGCCAGCAGCCCTGGTACGAATGAGCAGTTCTTC. Protein product: CASSPGTNEQFF. The chain links TRBV5-1 to TRBJ2-1; no clear D. CDR1 is SGHRS and CDR2 is YFSETQ in the germline V gene. Trimming removed 4 bases from V and 7 bases from J, with 9 bases in between. The CDR3 loop spans 12 amino acids.

The chain uses TRBV5-1 and TRBJ2-5; 7 bases line up with TRBD2. V was clipped by 3 bases and J by 0 bases; unmatched bases: 2. Germline V gene data show CDR1 as SGHRS and CDR2 as YFSETQ. This CDR3 spans 14 amino acids. Here the CDR3 DNA reads TGCGCCAGCAGCTCCCTAGCGGACCAAGAGACCCAGTACTTC. This encodes CASSSLADQETQYF.

In this sample, this clonotype turned up a few times. The chain uses TRBV18 and TRBJ1-5; D is possibly TRBD1 (6 bases). Germline loops: CDR1 KGHSH, CDR2 LQKENI. This CDR3 has 14 amino acids. V was cut by 11 bases and J by 4 bases, with 18 bases left in between. The CDR3 here is CAQTTRGDNQPQHF. The CDR3 nucleotides read TGTGCCCAAACCACCAGGGGCGATAATCAGCCCCAGCATTTT.

There are a few counts of this clonotype. As the CDR3 is not closed by the conserved phenylalanine or tryptophan, this likely results from a read error. J is TRBJ2-3 and V is TRBV18, with 7 bases identical to TRBD1. The CDR3 has 16 residues. J gave up 1 base and V 2 bases, and 6 bases lay outside the gene matches. Germline CDR1 KGHSH, CDR2 LQKENI. CDR3 region: CASSPRQGVGTDTQYS. The CDR3 DNA follows: TGTGCCAGCTCACCAAGACAGGGAGTGGGCACAGATACGCAGTATTCT.

The chain employs TRBV2 and TRBJ1-5, with D perhaps TRBD1 (6 bases). V shed 5 bases and J shed 2 bases, with 16 bases lying between them. This CDR3 has 16 residues. Germline V gene sequence: CDR1 SNHLY, CDR2 FYNNEI. CDR3: CASSRTEIFGNQPQHF. The CDR3 region has the DNA TGTGCCAGCAGTCGGACAGAAATTTTCGGCAATCAGCCCCAGCATTTT.

This clonotype occurred a few times. The chain recombines TRBV6-5 with TRBJ2-5; the D gene is possibly TRBD1 (5 bases). Per the germline V gene, CDR1 is MNHEY and CDR2 is SVGAGI. Trimming pared 7 bases from V and 2 bases from J, leaving 17 bases between. The CDR3 sequence is 15 residues long. This chain's CDR3 is CASNSLGLEQETQYF. CDR3 DNA: TGTGCCAGCAACTCCCTGGGGCTCGAACAAGAGACCCAGTACTTC.

This clonotype has just a few counts. The V gene is TRBV20-1, the J gene TRBJ2-7; 7 bases match TRBD2. Germline V gene data show CDR1 as DFQATT and CDR2 as SNEGSKA (reference sequence). Trimming removed 1 base from V and 0 bases from J; junction bases left unmatched: 6. The CDR3 extends over 15 amino acids. CDR3 sequence (DNA): TGCAGTGCTAGAGGGGACTACCGTTCCTCCTACGAGCAGTACTTC. Translating gives CSARGDYRSSYEQYF.

V and J are TRBV7-8 and TRBJ2-4, with D tentatively TRBD1 or TRBD2 (6 bases each). Per germline, CDR1 SGHVS and CDR2 FQNEAQ. Trimming left V 3 bases short and J 8 bases short, with 17 bases between. This CDR3 is 15 amino acids long. CDR3 residues: CASSFTRGRGDIQYF. The DNA for the CDR3 is TGTGCCAGCAGCTTTACCCGGGGGCGAGGGGACATTCAGTACTTC. The whole variable domain, filled in from reference TRBV7-8 and TRBJ2-4, reads GAGVSQSPRYKVAKRGQDVALRCDPISGHVSLFWYQQALGQGPEFLTYFQNEAQLDKSGLPSDRFFAERPEGSVSTLKIQRTQQEDSAVYLCASSFTRGRGDIQYFGAGTRLSVL.

The gene calls are TRBV12-5 and TRBJ2-1; TRBD1 might be the D (5 bases). Trimming stripped 5 bases from V and 4 bases from J, with 12 bases between. The germline V gene has CDR1 LGHNT and CDR2 FRNRAP. The CDR3 is 14 residues long. For the CDR3, the DNA is TGTGCTAGTGGTCTCGACAGTAGGTACAATGAGCAGTTCTTC. Protein: CASGLDSRYNEQFF.

This clonotype appeared many times. The genes are TRBV15 and TRBJ2-5, with D tentatively TRBD2 (5 bases). Germline CDR1 LNHNV, CDR2 YYDKDF (reference sequence). This CDR3 comprises 15 residues. V shed 0 bases and J shed 2 bases, with 10 bases lying between them. CDR3 in DNA: TGTGCCACCAGCAGAGATCCCGGGAAACAAGAGACCCAGTACTTC. Translating gives CATSRDPGKQETQYF.

The CDR3 loop is CASRPRRFTGELFF. DNA for the CDR3: TGTGCCAGCAGGCCGAGGCGTTTTACCGGGGAGCTGTTTTTT. The chain combines TRBV12-3 or TRBV12-4 with TRBJ2-2; D is uncertain. Trimming cost V 6 bases and J 5 bases, with 13 bases left between them. CDR3 length: 14 amino acids.

This rearrangement joins TRBV5-1 to TRBJ2-7; no firm D call. V was cut by 2 bases and J by 0 bases, with 9 bases left in between. Germline V gene lookup returns CDR1 SGHRS and CDR2 YFSETQ. The CDR3 is made up of 14 amino acids. This chain's CDR3 is CASSFGQSSYEQYF. CDR3 DNA: TGCGCCAGCAGCTTTGGGCAGAGCTCCTACGAGCAGTACTTC.

This clonotype was found a few times. V gene TRBV5-1 combines with J gene TRBJ2-4; D is possibly TRBD1 (5 bases). Germline loops: CDR1 SGHRS, CDR2 YFSETQ. V lost 4 bases and J 0 bases, leaving 23 bases between the germline ends. The CDR3 loop spans 19 amino acids. The CDR3 bases are TGCGCCAGCAGCCCCGCTACGCCAACAGGCAAACTAGCCAAAAACATTCAGTACTTC. It encodes CASSPATPTGKLAKNIQYF.

There are a few counts of this clonotype. This chain uses TRBV5-1 with TRBJ2-4; no clear D. The CDR3 contains 23 residues. Trimming left V 0 bases short and J 3 bases short, with 34 bases between. Germline V gene data show CDR1 as SGHRS and CDR2 as YFSETQ. The CDR3 reads CASSLAAIPPLRRVLRDKNIQYF. The CDR3 DNA follows: TGCGCCAGCAGCTTGGCCGCTATCCCCCCCTTGCGAAGGGTTCTTAGGGACAAAAACATTCAGTACTTC. The whole variable domain, filled in from reference TRBV5-1 and TRBJ2-4, reads KAGVTQTPRYLIKTRGQQVTLSCSPISGHRSVSWYQQTPGQGLQFLFEYFSETQRNKGNFPGRFSGRQFSNSRSEMNVSTLELGDSALYLCASSLAAIPPLRRVLRDKNIQYFGAGTRLSVL.

This chain links TRBV11-3 with TRBJ1-2; D is uncertain. In germline, CDR1 is SGHNT, CDR2 YENEEA. The CDR3 runs to 15 residues. The V end lost 1 base, the J end lost 0 bases, and 9 bases lay between the germline ends. Written as DNA, the CDR3 is TGTGCCAGCAGCTTAGGAGGGAAAGCTAACTATGGCTACACCTTC. Amino acids: CASSLGGKANYGYTF.

This clonotype has more than one count but fewer than ten. V and J are TRBV10-3 and TRBJ2-7, with 8 nucleotides matching TRBD1. V dropped 0 bases and J dropped 5; count of bases not matched to a gene: 6. This CDR3 region has 15 residues. CDR1 is ENHRY and CDR2 is SYGVKD in the germline V gene. The CDR3 loop is CAISESSQGANEQYF. Here the CDR3 DNA reads TGTGCCATCAGTGAGTCGTCGCAGGGGGCGAACGAGCAGTACTTC.

The DNA for the CDR3 is TGTGCCTCCTGGACAGGGGTGAACACTGAAGCTTTCTTT. Residues: CASWTGVNTEAFF. The chain links TRBV30 to TRBJ1-1; 9 bases are shared with TRBD1. Trimming removed 7 bases from V and 0 bases from J; junction bases left unmatched: 3. CDR3 length equals 13 residues. Looked up from germline, CDR1 is GTSNPN and CDR2 is SVGIG (reference sequence). The full variable domain, with the rest looked up from reference TRBV30 and TRBJ1-1, is SQTIHQWPATLVQPVGSPLSLECTVEGTSNPNLYWYRQAAGRGLQLLFYSVGIGQISSEVPQNLSASRPQDRQFILSSKKLLLSDSGFYLCASWTGVNTEAFFGQGTRLTVV.

This clonotype has a handful of counts. J is TRBJ2-7 and V is TRBV5-1, with D tentatively TRBD1 (6 bases). Germline-derived CDR1 and CDR2 are SGHRS and YFSETQ. The CDR3 sequence is 14 residues long. Between the trimmed V and J ends, which lost 3 bases and 4 bases, there was a span of 14 bases. CDR3 region: CASSSSQGQYEQYF. The CDR3 DNA reads as TGCGCCAGCAGCTCTTCGCAGGGGCAGTACGAGCAGTACTTC.